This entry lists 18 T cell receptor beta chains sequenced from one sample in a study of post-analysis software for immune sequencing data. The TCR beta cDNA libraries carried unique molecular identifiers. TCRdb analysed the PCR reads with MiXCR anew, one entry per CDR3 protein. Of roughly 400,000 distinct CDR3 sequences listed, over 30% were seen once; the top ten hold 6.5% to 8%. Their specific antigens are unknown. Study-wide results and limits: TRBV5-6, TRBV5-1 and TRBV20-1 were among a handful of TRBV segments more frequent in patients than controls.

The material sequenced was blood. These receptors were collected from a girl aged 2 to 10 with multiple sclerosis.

The CDR3 coding sequence is TGCGCCAGCAGCTGGGGCGGTAGCGACATTCAGTACTTC. This translates into CASSWGGSDIQYF. The chain recombines TRBV5-1 with TRBJ2-4; either TRBD1 or TRBD2 may fit D (5 bases each). From germline, CDR1 is SGHRS and CDR2 YFSETQ. V was shortened by 3 bases and J by 8 bases, with 12 bases between the two germline ends. This CDR3 has 13 amino acids.

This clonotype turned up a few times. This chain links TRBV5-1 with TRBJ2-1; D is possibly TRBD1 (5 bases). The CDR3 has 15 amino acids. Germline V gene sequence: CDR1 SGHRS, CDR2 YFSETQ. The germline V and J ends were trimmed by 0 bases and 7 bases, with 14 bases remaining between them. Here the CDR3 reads CASSLELRVMNEQFF. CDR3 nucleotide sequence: TGCGCCAGCAGCTTGGAACTCAGGGTTATGAATGAGCAGTTCTTC. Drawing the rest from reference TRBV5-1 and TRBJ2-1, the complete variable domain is KAGVTQTPRYLIKTRGQQVTLSCSPISGHRSVSWYQQTPGQGLQFLFEYFSETQRNKGNFPGRFSGRQFSNSRSEMNVSTLELGDSALYLCASSLELRVMNEQFFGPGTRLTVL.

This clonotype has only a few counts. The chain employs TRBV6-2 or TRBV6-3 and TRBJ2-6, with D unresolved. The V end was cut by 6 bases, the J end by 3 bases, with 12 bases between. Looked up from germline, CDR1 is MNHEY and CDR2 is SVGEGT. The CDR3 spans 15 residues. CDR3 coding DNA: TGTGCCAGCAGAGGGTCACCTGGTGGGGCCAACGTCCTGACTTTC. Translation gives CASRGSPGGANVLTF.

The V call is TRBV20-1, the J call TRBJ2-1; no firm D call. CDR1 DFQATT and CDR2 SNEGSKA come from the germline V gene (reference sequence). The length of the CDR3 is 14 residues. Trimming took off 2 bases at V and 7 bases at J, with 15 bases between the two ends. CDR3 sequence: CSARNPKVGNEQFF. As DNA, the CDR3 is TGCAGTGCTAGAAACCCCAAAGTCGGAAATGAGCAGTTCTTC.

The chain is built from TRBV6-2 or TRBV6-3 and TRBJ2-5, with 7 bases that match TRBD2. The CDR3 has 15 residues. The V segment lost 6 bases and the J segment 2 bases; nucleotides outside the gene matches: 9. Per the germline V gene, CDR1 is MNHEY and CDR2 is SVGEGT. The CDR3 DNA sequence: TGTGCCAGCAGCCTACAGGCGGGGGTACAAGAGACCCAGTACTTC. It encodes CASSLQAGVQETQYF.

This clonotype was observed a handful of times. For the CDR3, the DNA is TGTGCCAGCAGCCAAGGGACAGGGGGCGATACGGGCCATGAGCAGTTCTTC. It codes for CASSQGTGGDTGHEQFF. The chain links TRBV7-9 to TRBJ2-1, with 12 bases lining up with TRBD1. Germline CDR1 SEHNR, CDR2 FQNEAQ (reference sequence). V dropped 5 bases and J dropped 8; count of bases not matched to a gene: 13. This CDR3 has 17 residues.

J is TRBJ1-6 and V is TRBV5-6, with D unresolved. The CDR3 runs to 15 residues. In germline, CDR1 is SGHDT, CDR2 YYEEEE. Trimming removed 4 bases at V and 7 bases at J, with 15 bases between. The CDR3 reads CASSVDIPGNSPLHF. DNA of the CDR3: TGTGCCAGCAGCGTAGACATCCCGGGCAATTCACCCCTCCACTTT.

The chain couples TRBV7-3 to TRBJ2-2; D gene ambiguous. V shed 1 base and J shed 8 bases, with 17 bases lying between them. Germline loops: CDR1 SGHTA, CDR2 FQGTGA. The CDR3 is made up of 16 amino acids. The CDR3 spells CASSLNYDPIWGELFF. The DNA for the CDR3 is TGTGCCAGCAGCTTAAACTACGACCCCATTTGGGGGGAGCTGTTTTTT.

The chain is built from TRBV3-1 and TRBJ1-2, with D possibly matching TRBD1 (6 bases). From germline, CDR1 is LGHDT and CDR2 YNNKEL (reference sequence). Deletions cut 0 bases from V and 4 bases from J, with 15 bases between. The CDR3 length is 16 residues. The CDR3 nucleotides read TGTGCCAGCAGCCAAGATTCATACAGGGCTGGCTATGGCTACACCTTC. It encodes CASSQDSYRAGYGYTF.

For the CDR3, the DNA is TGCAGTGCTAGAGATCGGGGCGGATTCTCCTACGAGCAGTACTTC. Protein: CSARDRGGFSYEQYF. The J gene is TRBJ2-7, the V gene TRBV20-1; D assignment may be TRBD1 or TRBD2 (5 bases each). CDR3 length: 15 residues. Between the trimmed V and J ends, which lost 0 bases and 0 bases, there was a span of 12 bases. Per germline, CDR1 DFQATT and CDR2 SNEGSKA (reference sequence).

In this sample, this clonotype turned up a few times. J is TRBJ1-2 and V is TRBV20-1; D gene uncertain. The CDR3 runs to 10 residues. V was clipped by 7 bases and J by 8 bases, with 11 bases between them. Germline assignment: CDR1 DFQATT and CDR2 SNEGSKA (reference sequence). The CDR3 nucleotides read TGCAGTGTAATCGAAACCGGCTACACCTTC. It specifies CSVIETGYTF.

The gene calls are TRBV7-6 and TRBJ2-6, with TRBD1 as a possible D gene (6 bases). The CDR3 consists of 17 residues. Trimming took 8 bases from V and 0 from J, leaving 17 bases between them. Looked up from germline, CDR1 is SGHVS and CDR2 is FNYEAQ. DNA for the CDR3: TGTGCCAGCTCTCAAGGGACATTCTTCTCTGGGGCCAACGTCCTGACTTTC. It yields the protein CASSQGTFFSGANVLTF.

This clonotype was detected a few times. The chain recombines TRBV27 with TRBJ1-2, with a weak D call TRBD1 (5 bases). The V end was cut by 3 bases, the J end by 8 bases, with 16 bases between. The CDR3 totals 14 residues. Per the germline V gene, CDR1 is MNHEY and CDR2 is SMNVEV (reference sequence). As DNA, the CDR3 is TGTGCCAGCAGTTTGGCGGGACCGTCTGGGGGCTACACCTTC. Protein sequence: CASSLAGPSGGYTF.

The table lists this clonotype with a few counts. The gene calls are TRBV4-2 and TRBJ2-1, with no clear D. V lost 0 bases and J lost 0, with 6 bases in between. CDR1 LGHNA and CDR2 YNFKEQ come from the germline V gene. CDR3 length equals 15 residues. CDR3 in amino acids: CASSQDISSYNEQFF. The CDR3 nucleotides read TGTGCCAGCAGCCAAGACATTAGCTCCTACAATGAGCAGTTCTTC.

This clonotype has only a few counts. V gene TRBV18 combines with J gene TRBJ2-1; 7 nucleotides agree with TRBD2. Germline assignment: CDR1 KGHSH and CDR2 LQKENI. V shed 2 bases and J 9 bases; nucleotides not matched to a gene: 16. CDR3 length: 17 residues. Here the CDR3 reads CASSPFRDYGDGGEQFF. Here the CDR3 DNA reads TGTGCCAGCTCACCATTCCGGGACTACGGGGATGGGGGTGAGCAGTTCTTC.

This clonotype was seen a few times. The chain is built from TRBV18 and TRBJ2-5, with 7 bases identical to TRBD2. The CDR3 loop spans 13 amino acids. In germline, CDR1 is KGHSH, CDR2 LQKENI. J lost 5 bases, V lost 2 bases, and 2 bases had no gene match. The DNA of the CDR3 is TGTGCCAGCTCACCAGTTAGCGGGGAGACCCAGTACTTC. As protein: CASSPVSGETQYF. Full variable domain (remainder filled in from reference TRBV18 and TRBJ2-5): NAGVMQNPRHLVRRRGQEARLRCSPMKGHSHVYWYRQLPEEGLKFMVYLQKENIIDESGMPKERFSAEFPKEGPSILRIQQVVRGDSAAYFCASSPVSGETQYFGPGTRLLVL.

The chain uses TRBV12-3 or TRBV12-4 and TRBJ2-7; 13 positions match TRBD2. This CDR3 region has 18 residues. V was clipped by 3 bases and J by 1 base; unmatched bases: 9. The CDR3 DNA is TGTGCCAGCAGTTTCCGACTAGCGGGGGGACGTCAATCCTACGAGCAGTACTTC. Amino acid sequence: CASSFRLAGGRQSYEQYF.

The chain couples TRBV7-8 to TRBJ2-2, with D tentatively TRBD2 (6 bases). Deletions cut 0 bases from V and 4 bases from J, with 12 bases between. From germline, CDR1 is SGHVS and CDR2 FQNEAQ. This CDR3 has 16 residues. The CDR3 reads CASSLAQREVTGELFF. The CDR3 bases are TGTGCCAGCAGCTTAGCGCAAAGGGAGGTCACCGGGGAGCTGTTTTTT. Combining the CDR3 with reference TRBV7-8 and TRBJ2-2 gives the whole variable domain GAGVSQSPRYKVAKRGQDVALRCDPISGHVSLFWYQQALGQGPEFLTYFQNEAQLDKSGLPSDRFFAERPEGSVSTLKIQRTQQEDSAVYLCASSLAQREVTGELFFGEGSRLTVL.